A single sample gave rise to the 14 T cell receptor beta chains below, sequenced in a study of OX40 agonist ivuxolimab in advanced cancers. Method: immunoSEQ multiplex PCR; TCRdb's copy keeps in-frame clones and lacks some. Counted here are about 21,000 clones, 88% occurring once; the ten biggest clones make up roughly 10%. The sample consisted of CD4+ or CD8+ T cells sorted from blood, taken in a trial of the OX40 agonist ivuxolimab. The source is an adult with an advanced solid tumor such as melanoma, head and neck, liver or kidney cancer.

This rearrangement joins TRBV19 to TRBJ2-4, with D hard to call. CDR3 size: 16 residues. Germline V lookup: CDR1 LNHDA, CDR2 SQIVND (reference sequence). Trimming shortened V by 2 bases and J by 1 base, and 12 bases separated the two germline ends. DNA for the CDR3: TGTGCCAGTAGTATATTTTCCGGCTTTGCCAAAAACATTCAGTACTTC. Amino acid sequence: CASSIFSGFAKNIQYF.

The CDR3 DNA reads as TGCGCCAGCAGCCCTGGAGATACGCAGTATTTT. Its protein is CASSPGDTQYF. This chain joins TRBV4-1 and TRBJ2-3; D is uncertain. V lost 4 bases and J 5 bases, leaving 4 bases between the germline ends. The CDR3 has 11 residues. CDR1 and CDR2 (germline): MGHRA, YSYEKL.

The V gene is TRBV7-3, the J gene TRBJ2-3; TRBD2 agrees at 15 bases. The CDR3 runs 17 residues. Germline V gene sequence: CDR1 SGHTA, CDR2 FQGTGA. Losses at the gene ends were 5 bases for V and 2 bases for J; bases not matched to a gene: 5. Here the CDR3 reads CASSPGLAGGITDTQYF. The DNA of the CDR3 is TGTGCCAGCAGCCCGGGACTAGCGGGGGGAATCACAGATACGCAGTATTTT.

The J gene is TRBJ2-1, the V gene TRBV7-9; 9 positions match TRBD1. The CDR3 consists of 16 residues. Trimming removed 0 bases from V and 8 bases from J; junction bases left unmatched: 8. Per germline, CDR1 SEHNR and CDR2 FQNEAQ (reference sequence). This chain's CDR3 is CASSLAGQGLRDEQFF. CDR3 nucleotides: TGTGCCAGCAGCTTAGCGGGACAGGGTCTTAGGGATGAGCAGTTCTTC.

This clone was recorded only once. This rearrangement joins TRBV7-6 to TRBJ2-5; weak D call: TRBD2 (7 bases). The J call may be in error: the DNA end matches TRBJ2-7 better. CDR3 length: 14 amino acids. CDR1 and CDR2 (germline): SGHVS, FNYEAQ. The CDR3 region is CASSYRGATYEQYF. CDR3 sequence (DNA): TGTGCCAGCAGCTACCGGGGGGCTACCTACGAGCAGTACTTC.

This chain uses TRBV2 with TRBJ2-3, with 10 bases lining up with TRBD2. This CDR3 is 16 amino acids long. V was clipped by 0 bases and J by 6 bases; unmatched bases: 6. Germline assignment: CDR1 SNHLY and CDR2 FYNNEI. The CDR3 is CASSEASGGAFDTQYF. CDR3 DNA sequence: TGTGCCAGCAGTGAAGCGAGCGGGGGGGCCTTCGATACGCAGTATTTT.

V gene TRBV2 combines with J gene TRBJ1-5, with D perhaps TRBD1 (5 bases). The CDR3 has 12 residues. Trimming stripped 7 bases from V and 4 bases from J, with 8 bases between. Per the germline V gene, CDR1 is SNHLY and CDR2 is FYNNEI. The CDR3 region is CASNAGNQPQHF. The CDR3 nucleotides read TGTGCCAGCAACGCAGGGAATCAGCCCCAGCATTTT.

V and J are TRBV11-2 and TRBJ2-7; possibly TRBD2 for D (6 bases). There are 12 residues in the CDR3. The ends were cut back, 5 bases at V and 5 bases at J, with 10 bases in the middle. Germline CDR1 is SGHAT and CDR2 is FQNNGV. CDR3 coding DNA: TGTGCCAGCAGCGGCGGAGGGCACGAGCAGTACTTC. Protein product: CASSGGGHEQYF.

V gene TRBV9 combines with J gene TRBJ1-2, with 7 nucleotides matching TRBD1. The CDR3 has 17 amino acids. CDR1 SGDLS and CDR2 YYNGEE come from the germline V gene. V lost 0 bases and J lost 3; bases outside the gene matches: 11. The CDR3 loop is CASSVAPQEGAHYGYTF. CDR3 DNA sequence: TGTGCCAGCAGCGTAGCCCCTCAGGAGGGGGCGCACTATGGCTACACCTTC.

In its sample, this clone was seen once. The V and J genes are TRBV4-1 and TRBJ2-7; 11 bases line up with TRBD1. Trimming at V came to 1 base and at J to 1 base, leaving 3 bases not matched to a gene. Per the germline V gene, CDR1 is MGHRA and CDR2 is YSYEKL. The length of the CDR3 is 16 residues. CDR3 region: CASSQGGDRGSYEQYF. The CDR3 DNA reads as TGCGCCAGCAGCCAAGGTGGGGACAGGGGGTCCTACGAGCAGTACTTC.

J is TRBJ2-5 and V is TRBV4-1; D gene ambiguous. The CDR3 covers 13 residues. The V gene's germline CDR1 is MGHRA and CDR2 YSYEKL. Trimming took off 4 bases at V and 5 bases at J, with 11 bases between the two ends. The CDR3 sequence: CASSRDFLETQYF. DNA of the CDR3: TGCGCCAGCAGCCGGGATTTTTTGGAGACCCAGTACTTC.

The chain couples TRBV5-6 to TRBJ1-1; D not certain. Trimming pared 4 bases from V and 4 bases from J, leaving 14 bases between. Germline CDR1 and CDR2: SGHDT and YYEEEE. The CDR3 is 14 residues long. CDR3 protein: CASSPTTGITEAFF. CDR3 coding DNA: TGTGCCAGCAGCCCGACGACGGGCATCACTGAAGCTTTCTTT.

The rearrangement links TRBV6-6 to TRBJ1-2; no definite D call. Trimming stripped 0 bases from V and 3 bases from J, with 11 bases between. Germline V gene data show CDR1 as MNHNY and CDR2 as SVGAGI (reference sequence). The CDR3 is 15 amino acids. In DNA form, the CDR3 reads TGTGCCAGCAGTTACTCGAGTTTAAGAGACTATGGCTACACCTTC. Amino acids: CASSYSSLRDYGYTF.

This clone has a handful of counts. The rearrangement joins TRBV4-1 to TRBJ2-7, with no clear D. Germline V lookup: CDR1 MGHRA, CDR2 YSYEKL. The V and J ends lost 1 base and 2 bases respectively, with 15 bases between them. The CDR3 sequence is 16 residues long. CDR3 sequence reads: CASSQGPSRSTYEQYF. In DNA form, the CDR3 reads TGCGCCAGCAGCCAAGGACCCTCACGGTCTACCTACGAGCAGTACTTC.